The 15 T cell receptor beta chains in this list originate from one sample, sequenced in a study of Ad26.COV2.S vaccination and SARS-CoV-2 variants. Treatment described: about 20 received Ad26.COV2.S at low or high dose, single or two shots; a few received placebo; per-sample allocation not given. On day 63 after the first injection, vaccine and placebo recipients gave samples. Measured with immunoSEQ multiplex PCR; TCRdb has only the in-frame clones, and not every one. This sample has roughly 400,000 clones, with around 92% found just once. Sequencing used peripheral blood, obtained in a trial of Ad26.COV2.S vaccine versus placebo. The receptors were gathered from a person between 18 and 65 years old who received the Ad26.COV2.S COVID-19 vaccine or a placebo.

This chain connects TRBV6-5 to TRBJ1-1; no clear D. Trimming removed 7 bases from V and 0 bases from J, with 6 bases in between. The CDR3 consists of 12 residues. Germline V gene data show CDR1 as MNHEY and CDR2 as SVGAGI. CDR3 nucleotides: TGTGCCAGCACCAGCGTGAACACTGAAGCTTTCTTT. Its translation is CASTSVNTEAFF.

This clone appeared once. The rearrangement links TRBV6-5 to TRBJ2-7, with TRBD2 matching over 11 bases. This CDR3 is built from 15 residues. Germline CDR1 reads MNHEY; CDR2 reads SVGAGI. V shed 6 bases, J shed 7 bases, and the junction held 11 bases outside the gene matches. The CDR3 DNA is TGTGCCAGCAGCCGAATAGCGGGGGGGCCTGGGGAGCAGTACTTC. It is translated as CASSRIAGGPGEQYF.

The chain is built from TRBV27 and TRBJ1-1, with D perhaps TRBD1 (6 bases). The ends were cut back, 6 bases at V and 5 bases at J, with 13 bases in the middle. The CDR3 runs to 13 residues. Germline V gene data show CDR1 as MNHEY and CDR2 as SMNVEV (reference sequence). The CDR3 spells CASRDSPRTEAFF. CDR3 in DNA: TGTGCCAGCAGGGACAGCCCGAGGACTGAAGCTTTCTTT.

The V and J genes are TRBV14 and TRBJ1-4; D perhaps matches TRBD1 (5 bases). The germline V gene has CDR1 SGHDN and CDR2 FVKESK. This CDR3 contains 15 residues. V dropped 3 bases and J dropped 0 bases, with 8 bases sitting between them. The CDR3 sequence: CASSHGHATNEKLFF. CDR3 sequence (DNA): TGTGCCAGCAGCCACGGACACGCAACTAATGAAAAACTGTTTTTT.

The chain's CDR3 is CASSYPTRTSGGNLYEQYF. CDR3 DNA: TGTGCCAGCAGTTACCCTACTAGGACTAGCGGGGGGAACCTCTACGAGCAGTACTTC. The chain recombines TRBV6-2 or TRBV6-3 with TRBJ2-7; 14 nucleotides match TRBD2. Germline CDR1 is MNHEY and CDR2 is SVGEGT. J lost 3 bases, V lost 2 bases, and 12 bases had no gene match. CDR3 length: 19 residues.

The rearrangement links TRBV19 to TRBJ2-1; D gene unclear. With 1 base removed from V and 6 bases from J, the gap between germline ends came to 4 bases. Germline values: CDR1 LNHDA, CDR2 SQIVND (reference sequence). This CDR3 has 12 amino acids. CDR3 loop: CASSIGPNEQFF. CDR3 in DNA: TGTGCCAGTAGTATAGGGCCCAATGAGCAGTTCTTC.

A single count supports this clone. The rearrangement uses TRBV25-1 and TRBJ2-3; D is perhaps TRBD2 (5 bases). V shed 7 bases and J shed 0 bases, with 8 bases lying between them. Germline lookup yields CDR1 MGHDK and CDR2 SYGVNS. This CDR3 is 13 amino acids long. As DNA, the CDR3 is TGTGCCAGCACCGAGGGTAGCACAGATACGCAGTATTTT. This codes for CASTEGSTDTQYF.

The chain links TRBV3-1 (or the pseudogene TRBV3-2) to TRBJ1-2, with D possibly matching TRBD1 (5 bases). Per germline, CDR1 LGHDT and CDR2 YNNKEL (reference sequence). V dropped 1 base and J dropped 4 bases, with 10 bases sitting between them. There are 14 residues in the CDR3. The CDR3 nucleotides read TGTGCCAGCAGCCAAGTCGGGGCACCCTATGGCTACACCTTC. Protein sequence: CASSQVGAPYGYTF.

The chain combines TRBV6-1 with TRBJ2-1, with 14 bases that match TRBD2. CDR1 MNHNS and CDR2 SASEGT come from the germline V gene. CDR3 length: 18 amino acids. V lost 4 bases to trimming and J lost 6 bases; unmatched junction nucleotides: 11. CDR3 loop: CASSAGTSGGRGGNEQFF. In DNA form, the CDR3 reads TGTGCCAGCAGTGCCGGGACTAGCGGGGGCCGGGGTGGCAATGAGCAGTTCTTC.

J is TRBJ1-5 and V is TRBV10-3; 9 bases agree with TRBD1. Germline CDR1 is ENHRY and CDR2 is SYGVKD. J lost 6 bases, V lost 7 bases, and 16 bases had no gene match. This CDR3 contains 17 residues. The CDR3 region is CAIIPGTGSRQCQPQHF. In nucleotides, the CDR3 is TGTGCCATCATTCCCGGGACAGGGTCCCGACAATGTCAGCCCCAGCATTTT.

This chain connects TRBV6-5 to TRBJ2-7, with a tentative D call TRBD1 (5 bases). This CDR3 has 12 residues. CDR1 is MNHEY, CDR2 SVGAGI, per germline. V gave up 6 bases and J gave up 4 bases, with 10 bases separating them. The CDR3 DNA reads as TGTGCCAGCAGAACTGACAGTTACGAGCAGTACTTC. It specifies CASRTDSYEQYF.

The gene calls are TRBV25-1 and TRBJ2-7, with D tentatively TRBD2 (6 bases). Germline lookup yields CDR1 MGHDK and CDR2 SYGVNS. This CDR3 has 14 amino acids. Between the trimmed V and J ends, which lost 4 bases and 3 bases, there was a span of 13 bases. The CDR3: CASSGWGEFYEQYF. CDR3 in DNA: TGTGCCAGCAGTGGGTGGGGGGAATTCTACGAGCAGTACTTC.

The CDR3 DNA reads TGCGCCAGCAGCCAAGGGCTAACAGACTATGGCTACACCTTC. This gives the protein CASSQGLTDYGYTF. The rearrangement joins TRBV4-1 to TRBJ1-2; D is unresolved. The germline V and J ends were trimmed by 1 base and 3 bases, with 9 bases remaining between them. This CDR3 contains 14 residues. Germline assignment: CDR1 MGHRA and CDR2 YSYEKL.

This clone came up a few times. The chain is built from TRBV6-4 and TRBJ2-6; 10 bases are a match to TRBD1. The CDR3 runs to 14 residues. V trimming: 6 bases; J trimming: 6 bases; junction bases outside the gene matches: 2. Germline CDR1 MRHNA, CDR2 SNTAGT. The CDR3 reads CASSGTGEANVLTF. As DNA, the CDR3 is TGTGCCAGCAGCGGGACAGGGGAGGCCAACGTCCTGACTTTC.

This sequence joins TRBV4-3 and TRBJ1-2; tentative D call: TRBD1 (5 bases). The CDR3 spans 16 residues. Per germline, CDR1 LGHNA and CDR2 YSLEER. The V end lost 0 bases, the J end lost 1 base, and 12 bases lay between the germline ends. This chain's CDR3 is CASSQDTQGLNYGYTF. The CDR3 DNA reads TGCGCCAGCAGCCAAGATACCCAGGGACTTAACTATGGCTACACCTTC.